These T cell receptor beta chains were read from a single sample in a study of CD8+CD57+ T cells in acquired aplastic anemia. In TCRdb, the reads were re-called with MiXCR into one record per CDR3 protein. This table holds some 280,000 distinct CDR3 sequences, 45% to 70% found once. The sample consisted of sorted CD4+, CD8+, or CD8+CD57+ T cells (not recorded which) from PBMCs. The source is a human donor with severe aplastic anemia or a healthy control (not recorded which). CDR3s include the opening cysteine and the closing phenylalanine or tryptophan. The order of the fields is V gene, D gene, J gene, clone size, CDR3 DNA, CDR3 protein. D genes are given only for firm matches. Rows may omit the clone size; those that give it use once, few, many or a size class.

>TRBV20-1|TRBD2|TRBJ2-7|.
TGCAGTGCTCAGAGGGGGACTAGCGGAATTTACGAGCAGTACTTC
CSAQRGTSGIYEQYF
>TRBV10-3|.|TRBJ1-2|.
TGTGCCATCAGGGGTTTGGGATTTAACTATGGCTACACCTTC
CAIRGLGFNYGYTF
>TRBV29-1|TRBD1|TRBJ1-1|.
TGCAGCATACAGGGACCGACAGGGGGCCAAGCTTTCTTT
CSIQGPTGGQAFF
>TRBV10-3|.|TRBJ2-7|.
TGTGCCAGCGGGACAAGGTACTACGAGCAGTACTTC
CASGTRYYEQYF
>TRBV7-9|.|TRBJ2-7|.
TGTGCCAGCAGCTCACCGCGACAGAGACTAACCTACGAGCAGTACTTC
CASSSPRQRLTYEQYF
>TRBV14|.|TRBJ2-7|.
TGCGCCAGCAGCCATTATCACGAGCAGTACTTC
CASSHYHEQYF
>TRBV5-1|.|TRBJ1-6|.
TGCGCCAGCAGCAACGGGGGTTTTGATTCACCCCTCCACTTT
CASSNGGFDSPLHF
>TRBV20-1|.|TRBJ2-2|.
TGCAGTGCTCACGAAAGGGGGACCTACACCGGGGAGCTGTTTTTT
CSAHERGTYTGELFF
>TRBV5-1|TRBD1|TRBJ1-3|once
TGCGCCAGCAGCCGCGGGACAGGACGCGACACCATATATTTT
CASSRGTGRDTIYF
>TRBV10-3|TRBD1|TRBJ2-1|.
TGTGCCATCAGCGGACAGGGGACCGATGAGCAGTTCTTC
CAISGQGTDEQFF
>TRBV29-1|.|TRBJ1-1|many
TGCAGCGTTGAACGTCGGCTGAACACTGAAGCTTTCTTT
CSVERRLNTEAFF
>TRBV3-1|TRBD1|TRBJ1-5|.
TGTGCCAGCAGCCAAGTGTCACCGGGACAGGGGAGACAGCCCCAGCATTTT
CASSQVSPGQGRQPQHF
>TRBV7-2|TRBD2|TRBJ2-5|few
TGTGCCAGCAGCTCCCGACTAGCGGGAGGGATAAACTTC
CASSSRLAGGINF
>TRBV5-1|TRBD1|TRBJ1-2|.
TGCGCCAGCAGCTTGAGTCCCGGGACAGTCTATGGCTACACCTTC
CASSLSPGTVYGYTF
>TRBV10-3|TRBD1|TRBJ1-2|.
TGTGCCATCAGTCCCGGGACAGCAAACTATGGCTACACCTTC
CAISPGTANYGYTF
>TRBV5-6|.|TRBJ2-3|many
TGTGCCAGCAGCTTGGTCGGGACTGGCACAGATACGCAGTATTTT
CASSLVGTGTDTQYF
>TRBV24-1|.|TRBJ1-2|.
TGTGCCACCAGTGCCCGGTGGGAGAGGGCAGGGGGCTACACCTTC
CATSARWERAGGYTF
>TRBV6-1|.|TRBJ2-5|many
TGTGCCAGCAGTGGGGGTAGCGGCTTCCAAGAGACCCAGTACTTC
CASSGGSGFQETQYF
>TRBV20-1|.|TRBJ2-1|once
TGCAGTGCTAGCGGGACCCCAGATCGCTACAATGAGCAGTTCTTC
CSASGTPDRYNEQFF
>TRBV19|.|TRBJ1-5|.
TGTGCCAGTAGTATAGACGCGACAGGCCTCAATCAGCCCCAGCATTTT
CASSIDATGLNQPQHF
>TRBV6-5|TRBD1|TRBJ2-5|many
TGTGCCAGCAGTCCACTCGGACAGGGGGAGCGGGAGACCCAGTACTTC
CASSPLGQGERETQYF
>TRBV6-6|TRBD1|TRBJ1-6|.
TGTGCCAGCAGTACGGACAGGGTCTCACCCCTCCACTTT
CASSTDRVSPLHF
>TRBV18|.|TRBJ2-3|few
TGTGCCAGCTCACCCCCCGGAGTTAGCGTCACAGATACGCAGTATTTT
CASSPPGVSVTDTQYF
>TRBV5-1|.|TRBJ2-5|.
TGTGCCAGCAGCTCCCACGGTTGGGAGACCCAGTACTTC
CASSSHGWETQYF
>TRBV5-6|TRBD2|TRBJ2-1|.
TGTGCCAGCAGTTCTGGACTAGTCGGAATTTACAATGAGCAGTTCTTC
CASSSGLVGIYNEQFF
>TRBV7-9|.|TRBJ1-1|.
TGTGCCAGCAGCTCCACCCCGGACACTGAAGCTTTCTTT
CASSSTPDTEAFF
>TRBV19|TRBD1|TRBJ1-1|.
TGTGCCAGTAGCGACCTCACCGGGACAGCACTCAGCACTGAAGCTTTCTTT
CASSDLTGTALSTEAFF
>TRBV4-2|TRBD2|TRBJ2-3|.
TGTGCCAGCAGCCAAGGGCGGACTAGCGGAGATACGCAGTATTTT
CASSQGRTSGDTQYF